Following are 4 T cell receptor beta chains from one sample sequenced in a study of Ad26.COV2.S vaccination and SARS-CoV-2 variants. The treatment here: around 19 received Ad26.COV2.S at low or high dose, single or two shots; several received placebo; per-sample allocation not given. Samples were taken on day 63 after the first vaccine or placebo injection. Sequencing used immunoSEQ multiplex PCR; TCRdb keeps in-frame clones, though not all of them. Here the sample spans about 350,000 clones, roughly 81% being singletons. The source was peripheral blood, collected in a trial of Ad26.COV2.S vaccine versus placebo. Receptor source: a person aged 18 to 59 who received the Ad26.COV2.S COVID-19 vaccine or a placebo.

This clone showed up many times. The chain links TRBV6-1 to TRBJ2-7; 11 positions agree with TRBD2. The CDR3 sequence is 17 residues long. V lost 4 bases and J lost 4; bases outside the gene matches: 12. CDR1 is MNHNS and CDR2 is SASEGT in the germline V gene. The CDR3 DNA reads TGTGCCAGCAGTGGCAAAACAGCTAGCGGGGGGAAGTACGAGCAGTACTTC. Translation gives CASSGKTASGGKYEQYF.

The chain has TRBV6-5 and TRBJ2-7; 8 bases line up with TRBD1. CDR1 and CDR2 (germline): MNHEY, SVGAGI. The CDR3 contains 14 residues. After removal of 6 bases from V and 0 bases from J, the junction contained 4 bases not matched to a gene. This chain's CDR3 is CASSGTGSSYEQYF. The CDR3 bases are TGTGCCAGCAGCGGGACAGGCAGCTCCTACGAGCAGTACTTC.

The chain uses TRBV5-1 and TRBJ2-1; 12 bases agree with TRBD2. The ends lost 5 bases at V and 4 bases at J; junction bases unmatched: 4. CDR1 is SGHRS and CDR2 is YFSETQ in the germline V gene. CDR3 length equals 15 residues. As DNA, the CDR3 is TGCGCCAGCAGTTCCGGGACTAGCGGGTACAATGAGCAGTTCTTC. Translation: CASSSGTSGYNEQFF.

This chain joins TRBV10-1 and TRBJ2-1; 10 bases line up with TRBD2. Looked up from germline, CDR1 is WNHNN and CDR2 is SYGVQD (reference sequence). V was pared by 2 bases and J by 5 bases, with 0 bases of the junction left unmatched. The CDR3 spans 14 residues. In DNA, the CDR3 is TGCGCCAGCAGTGAGACTAGCGGGAACAATGAGCAGTTCTTC. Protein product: CASSETSGNNEQFF.